In this sample, the clone carrying this TCR beta chain turned up once. The entry originates in a study of blood T cell repertoires in COVID-19. Whole-study context: Both acute and convalescent COVID-19 samples were obtained from the United States, Italy and Spain.

As handled by the study authors: For nucleated cells, counts were estimated from reference gene primer amplification. Clones were read by immunoSEQ multiplex PCR, and TCRdb kept only the in-frame ones, dropping some. D and trimming come from the DNA, and the V and J calls and clone size come from that table. The sample shows 150,000 to 200,000 clones, 65% to 85% of them seen only once. The V gene end was trimmed by 5 bases and the J gene end by 6 bases; junction bases not matched to a gene: 5. The CDR3 spans 16 residues. Germline lookup yields CDR1 LGHDT and CDR2 YNNKEL (reference sequence). This TCR was recovered from a human donor with acute or convalescent COVID-19. The donor label of this sample is uncertain. The chain couples TRBV3-1 (or the pseudogene TRBV3-2) to TRBJ2-2; TRBD2 matches at 14 bases. Specimen: peripheral blood. CDR3 bases: TGTGCCAGCAGCTCGGGACTAGCGGGAGTGGCCGGGGAGCTGTTTTTT. Amino acid sequence: CASSSGLAGVAGELFF.